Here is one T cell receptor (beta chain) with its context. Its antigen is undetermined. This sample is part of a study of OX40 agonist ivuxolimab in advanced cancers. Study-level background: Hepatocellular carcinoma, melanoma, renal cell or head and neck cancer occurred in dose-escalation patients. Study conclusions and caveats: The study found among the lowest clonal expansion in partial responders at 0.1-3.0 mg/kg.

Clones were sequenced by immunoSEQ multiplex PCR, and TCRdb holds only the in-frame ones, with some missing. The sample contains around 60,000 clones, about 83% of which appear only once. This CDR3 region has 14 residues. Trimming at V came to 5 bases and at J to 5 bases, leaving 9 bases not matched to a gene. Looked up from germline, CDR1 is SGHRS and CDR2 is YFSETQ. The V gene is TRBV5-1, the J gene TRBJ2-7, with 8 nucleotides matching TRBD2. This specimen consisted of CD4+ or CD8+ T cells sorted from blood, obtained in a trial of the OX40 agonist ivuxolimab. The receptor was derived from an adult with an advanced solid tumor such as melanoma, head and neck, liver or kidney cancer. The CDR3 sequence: CASRKAGAGHEQYF. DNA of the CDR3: TGCGCCAGCAGGAAAGCGGGGGCGGGCCACGAGCAGTACTTC.